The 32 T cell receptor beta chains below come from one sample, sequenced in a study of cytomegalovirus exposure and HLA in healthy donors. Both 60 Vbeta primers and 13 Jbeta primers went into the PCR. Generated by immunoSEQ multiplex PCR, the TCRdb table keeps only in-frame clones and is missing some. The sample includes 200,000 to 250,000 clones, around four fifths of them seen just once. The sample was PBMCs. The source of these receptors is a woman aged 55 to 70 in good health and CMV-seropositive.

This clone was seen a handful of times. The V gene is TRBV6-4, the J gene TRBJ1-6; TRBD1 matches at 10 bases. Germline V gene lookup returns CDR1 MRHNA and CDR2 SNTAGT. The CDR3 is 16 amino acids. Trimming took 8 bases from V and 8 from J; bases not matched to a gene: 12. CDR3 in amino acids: CASPTRDRGSDSPLHF. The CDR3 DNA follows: TGTGCCAGCCCTACTCGGGACAGGGGATCCGATTCACCCCTCCACTTT.

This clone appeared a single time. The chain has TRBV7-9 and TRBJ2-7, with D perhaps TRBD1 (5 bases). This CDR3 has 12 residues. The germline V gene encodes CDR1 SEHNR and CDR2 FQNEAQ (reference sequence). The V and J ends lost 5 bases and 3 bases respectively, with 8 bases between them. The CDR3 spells CASSRQSYEQYF. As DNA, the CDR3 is TGTGCCAGCAGCCGACAGAGCTACGAGCAGTACTTC.

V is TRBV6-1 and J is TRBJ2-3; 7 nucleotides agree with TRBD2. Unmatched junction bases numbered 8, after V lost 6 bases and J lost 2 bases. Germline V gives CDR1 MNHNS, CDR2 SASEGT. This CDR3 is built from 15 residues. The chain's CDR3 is CASSGGRENTDTQYF. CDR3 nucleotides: TGTGCCAGCAGCGGGGGGAGGGAGAACACAGATACGCAGTATTTT.

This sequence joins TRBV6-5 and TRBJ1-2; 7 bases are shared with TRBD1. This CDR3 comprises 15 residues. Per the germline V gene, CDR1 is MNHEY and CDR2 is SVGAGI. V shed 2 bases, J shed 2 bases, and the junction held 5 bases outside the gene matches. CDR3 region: CASSYLGTANYGYTF. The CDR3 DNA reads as TGTGCCAGCAGTTACCTAGGGACAGCGAACTATGGCTACACCTTC.

The chain's CDR3 is CASSQELAGGYEQYF. CDR3 DNA: TGTGCCAGCAGCCAAGAATTGGCAGGGGGCTACGAGCAGTACTTC. The chain recombines TRBV14 with TRBJ2-5; TRBD1 aligns across 7 bases. TRBJ2-7 explains the end of the DNA better; the J call may be wrong. In germline, CDR1 is SGHDN, CDR2 FVKESK. There are 15 residues in the CDR3.

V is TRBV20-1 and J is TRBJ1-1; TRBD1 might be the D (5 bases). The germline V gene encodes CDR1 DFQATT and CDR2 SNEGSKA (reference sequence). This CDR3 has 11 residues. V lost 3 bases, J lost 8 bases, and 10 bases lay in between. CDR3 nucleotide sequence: TGCAGTGCTAGTGGGGGGACGGAAGCTTTCTTT. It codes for CSASGGTEAFF.

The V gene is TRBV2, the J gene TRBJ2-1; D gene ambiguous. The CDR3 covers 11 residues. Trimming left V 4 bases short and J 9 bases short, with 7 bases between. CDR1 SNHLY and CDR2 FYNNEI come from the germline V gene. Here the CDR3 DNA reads TGTGCCAGCAGTGTTGCGGTTGAGCAGTTCTTC. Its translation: CASSVAVEQFF.

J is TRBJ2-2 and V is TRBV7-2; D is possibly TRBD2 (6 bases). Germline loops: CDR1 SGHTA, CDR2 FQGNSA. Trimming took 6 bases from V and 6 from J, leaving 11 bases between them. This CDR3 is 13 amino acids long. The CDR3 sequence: CASSLPGAGELFF. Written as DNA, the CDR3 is TGTGCCAGCAGTTTACCGGGAGCCGGGGAGCTGTTTTTT.

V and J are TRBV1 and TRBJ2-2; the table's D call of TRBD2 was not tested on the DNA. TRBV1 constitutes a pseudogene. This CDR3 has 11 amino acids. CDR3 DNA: TGCACCAGCAGCACTTACGGGGAGCTGTTTTTT. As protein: CTSSTYGELFF.

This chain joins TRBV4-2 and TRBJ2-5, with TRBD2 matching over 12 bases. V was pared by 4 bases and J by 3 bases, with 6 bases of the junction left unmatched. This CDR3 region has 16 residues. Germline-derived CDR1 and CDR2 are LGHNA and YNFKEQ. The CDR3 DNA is TGTGCCAGCAGCCTGTCGCTAGCGGGGGGGGAAGAGACCCAGTACTTC. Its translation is CASSLSLAGGEETQYF.

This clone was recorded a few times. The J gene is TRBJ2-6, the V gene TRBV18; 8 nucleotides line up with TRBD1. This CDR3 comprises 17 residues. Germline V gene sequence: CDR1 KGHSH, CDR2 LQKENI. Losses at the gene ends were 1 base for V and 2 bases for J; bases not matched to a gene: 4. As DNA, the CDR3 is TGTGCCAGCTCACCACGGGCAGGGGGCACTGGGGCCAACGTCCTGACTTTC. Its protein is CASSPRAGGTGANVLTF. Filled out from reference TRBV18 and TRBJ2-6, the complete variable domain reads NAGVMQNPRHLVRRRGQEARLRCSPMKGHSHVYWYRQLPEEGLKFMVYLQKENIIDESGMPKERFSAEFPKEGPSILRIQQVVRGDSAAYFCASSPRAGGTGANVLTFGAGSRLTVL.

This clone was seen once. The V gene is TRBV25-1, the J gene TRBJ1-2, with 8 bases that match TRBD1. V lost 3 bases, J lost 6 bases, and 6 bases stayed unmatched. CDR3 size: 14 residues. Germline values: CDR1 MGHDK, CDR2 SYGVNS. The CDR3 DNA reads TGTGCCAGCAGTGACCTGGGACAGGTAGATGGCTACACCTTC. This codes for CASSDLGQVDGYTF.

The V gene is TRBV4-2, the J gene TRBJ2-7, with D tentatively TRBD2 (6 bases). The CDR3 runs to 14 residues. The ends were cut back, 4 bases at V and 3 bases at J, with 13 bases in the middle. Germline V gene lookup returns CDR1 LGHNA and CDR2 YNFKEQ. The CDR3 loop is CASSPPGSGYEQYF. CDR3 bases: TGTGCCAGCAGCCCCCCGGGTAGCGGCTACGAGCAGTACTTC.

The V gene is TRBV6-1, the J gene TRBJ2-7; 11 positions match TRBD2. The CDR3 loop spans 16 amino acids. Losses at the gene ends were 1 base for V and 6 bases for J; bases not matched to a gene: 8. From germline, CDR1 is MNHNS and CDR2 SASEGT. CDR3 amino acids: CASSEDILAGAREQYF. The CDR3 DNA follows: TGTGCCAGCAGTGAAGATATACTAGCGGGGGCCCGCGAGCAGTACTTC.

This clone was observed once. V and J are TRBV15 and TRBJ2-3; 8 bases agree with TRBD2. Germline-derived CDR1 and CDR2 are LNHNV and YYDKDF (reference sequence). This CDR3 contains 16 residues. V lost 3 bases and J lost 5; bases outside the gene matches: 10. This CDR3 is CATSRAGTRARDTQYF. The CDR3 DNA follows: TGTGCCACCAGCAGGGCCGGGACTAGGGCTAGAGATACGCAGTATTTT. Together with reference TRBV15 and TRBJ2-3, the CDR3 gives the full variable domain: DAMVIQNPRYQVTQFGKPVTLSCSQTLNHNVMYWYQQKSSQAPKLLFHYYDKDFNNEADTPDNFQSRRPNTSFCFLDIRSPGLGDTAMYLCATSRAGTRARDTQYFGPGTRLTVL.

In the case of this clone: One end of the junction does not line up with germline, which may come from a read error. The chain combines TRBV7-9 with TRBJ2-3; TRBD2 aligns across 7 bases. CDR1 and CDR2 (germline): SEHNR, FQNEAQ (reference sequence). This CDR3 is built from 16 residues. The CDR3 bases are TGTGCCAGCAGCCCGGGACTAAGCCCGAGCACAGGTACGCAGTATTTT. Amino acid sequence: CASSPGLSPSTGTQYF.

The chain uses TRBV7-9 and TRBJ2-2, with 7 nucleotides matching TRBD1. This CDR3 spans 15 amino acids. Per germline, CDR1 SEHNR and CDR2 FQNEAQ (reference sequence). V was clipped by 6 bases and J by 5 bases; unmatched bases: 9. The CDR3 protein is CASRTTGMDTGELFF. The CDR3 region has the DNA TGTGCCAGCAGAACGACAGGGATGGATACCGGGGAGCTGTTTTTT.

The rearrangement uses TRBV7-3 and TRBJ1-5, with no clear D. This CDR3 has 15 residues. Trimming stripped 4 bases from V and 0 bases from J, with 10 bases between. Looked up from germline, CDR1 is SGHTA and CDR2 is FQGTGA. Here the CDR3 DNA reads TGTGCCAGCAGCTATTACACAGCTAGCAATCAGCCCCAGCATTTT. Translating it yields CASSYYTASNQPQHF.

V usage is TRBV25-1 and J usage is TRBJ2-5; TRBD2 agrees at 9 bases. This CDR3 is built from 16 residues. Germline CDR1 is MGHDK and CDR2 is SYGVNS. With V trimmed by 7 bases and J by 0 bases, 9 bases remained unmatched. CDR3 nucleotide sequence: TGTGCCAGCACCTATTCCGGGACTAGCTACCAAGAGACCCAGTACTTC. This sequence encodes CASTYSGTSYQETQYF.

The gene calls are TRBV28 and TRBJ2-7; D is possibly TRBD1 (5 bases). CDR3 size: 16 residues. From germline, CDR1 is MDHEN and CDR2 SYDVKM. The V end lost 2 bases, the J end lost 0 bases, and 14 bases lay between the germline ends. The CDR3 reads CASSLNAGASSYEQYF. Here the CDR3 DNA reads TGTGCCAGCAGTTTAAACGCTGGGGCGAGCTCCTACGAGCAGTACTTC.

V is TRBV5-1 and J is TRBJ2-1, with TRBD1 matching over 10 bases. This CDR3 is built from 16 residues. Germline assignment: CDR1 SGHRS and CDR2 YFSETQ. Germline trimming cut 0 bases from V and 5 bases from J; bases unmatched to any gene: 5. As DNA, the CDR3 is TGCGCCAGCAGCTTGGTGGCGACAGGGGGCCACAATGAGCAGTTCTTC. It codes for CASSLVATGGHNEQFF.

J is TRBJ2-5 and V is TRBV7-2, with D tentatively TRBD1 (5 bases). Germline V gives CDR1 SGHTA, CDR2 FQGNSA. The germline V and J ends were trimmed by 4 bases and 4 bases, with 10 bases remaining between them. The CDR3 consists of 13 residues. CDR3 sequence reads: CASSWNRGETQYF. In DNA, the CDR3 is TGTGCCAGCAGCTGGAATAGGGGAGAGACCCAGTACTTC. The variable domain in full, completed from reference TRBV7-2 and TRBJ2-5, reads GAGVSQSPSNKVTEKGKDVELRCDPISGHTALYWYRQSLGQGLEFLIYFQGNSAPDKSGLPSDRFSAERTGGSVSTLTIQRTQQEDSAVYLCASSWNRGETQYFGPGTRLLVL.

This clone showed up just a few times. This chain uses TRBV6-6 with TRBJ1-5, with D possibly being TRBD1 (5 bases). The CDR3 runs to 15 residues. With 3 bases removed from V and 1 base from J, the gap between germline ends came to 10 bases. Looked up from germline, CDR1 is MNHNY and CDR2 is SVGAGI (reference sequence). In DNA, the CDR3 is TGTGCCAGCAGTTATCAGGGTTCGAGCAATCAGCCCCAGCATTTT. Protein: CASSYQGSSNQPQHF.

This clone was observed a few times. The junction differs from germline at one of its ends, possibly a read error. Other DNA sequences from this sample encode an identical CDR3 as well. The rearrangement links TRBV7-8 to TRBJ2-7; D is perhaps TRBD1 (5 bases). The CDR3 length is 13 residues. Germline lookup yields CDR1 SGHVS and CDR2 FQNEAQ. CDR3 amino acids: CASKSGPAYEQYF. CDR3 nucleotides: TGTGCTAGCAAGTCAGGGCCGGCCTACGAGCAGTACTTC. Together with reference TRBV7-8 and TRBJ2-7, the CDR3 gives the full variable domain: GAGVSQSPRYKVAKRGQDVALRCDPISGHVSLFWYQQALGQGPEFLTYFQNEAQLDKSGLPSDRFFAERPEGSVSTLKIQRTQQEDSAVYLCASKSGPAYEQYFGPGTRLTVT.

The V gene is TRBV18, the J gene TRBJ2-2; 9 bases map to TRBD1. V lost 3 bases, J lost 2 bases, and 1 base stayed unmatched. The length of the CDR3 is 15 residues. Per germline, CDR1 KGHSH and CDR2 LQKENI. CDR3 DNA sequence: TGTGCCAGCTCACCGGGACAGGGAAACACCGGGGAGCTGTTTTTT. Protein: CASSPGQGNTGELFF.

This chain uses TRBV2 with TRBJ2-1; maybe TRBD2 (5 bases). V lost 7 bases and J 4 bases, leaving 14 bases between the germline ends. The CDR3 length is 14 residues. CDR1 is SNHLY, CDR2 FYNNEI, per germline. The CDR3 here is CASMGSFGYNEQFF. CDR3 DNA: TGTGCCAGCATGGGGAGTTTTGGGTACAATGAGCAGTTCTTC.

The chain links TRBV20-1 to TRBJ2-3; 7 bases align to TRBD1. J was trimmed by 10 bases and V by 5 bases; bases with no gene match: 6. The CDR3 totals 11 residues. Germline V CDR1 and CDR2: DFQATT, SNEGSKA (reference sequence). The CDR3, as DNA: TGCAGTGCTGCTCGACAGGGTCCGCAGTATTTT. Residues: CSAARQGPQYF.

The CDR3 DNA sequence: TGTGCCAGCGCACAGGTTGGGGGGTACGAGCAGTACTTC. This sequence encodes CASAQVGGYEQYF. The rearrangement joins TRBV6-5 to TRBJ2-7; TRBD2 is a possible D gene (6 bases). The germline gives CDR1 MNHEY, CDR2 SVGAGI. V lost 8 bases and J lost 4, with 15 bases in between. CDR3 length: 13 residues.

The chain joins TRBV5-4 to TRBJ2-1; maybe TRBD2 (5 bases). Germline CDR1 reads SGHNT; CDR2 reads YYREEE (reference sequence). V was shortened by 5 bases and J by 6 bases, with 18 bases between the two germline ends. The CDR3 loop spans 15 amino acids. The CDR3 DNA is TGTGCCAGCAGACAACCCGGGAATCAAGGCAATGAGCAGTTCTTC. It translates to CASRQPGNQGNEQFF.

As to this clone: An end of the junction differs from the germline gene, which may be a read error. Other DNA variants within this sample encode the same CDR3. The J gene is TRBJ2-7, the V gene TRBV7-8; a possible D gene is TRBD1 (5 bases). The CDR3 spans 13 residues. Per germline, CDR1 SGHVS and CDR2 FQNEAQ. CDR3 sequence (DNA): TGTGCTAGCAAGCCAGGGCCGGCCTACGAGCAGTACTTC. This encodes CASKPGPAYEQYF.

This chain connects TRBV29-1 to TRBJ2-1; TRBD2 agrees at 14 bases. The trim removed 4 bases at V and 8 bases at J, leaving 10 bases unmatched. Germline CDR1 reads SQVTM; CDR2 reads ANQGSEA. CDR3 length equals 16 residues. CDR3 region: CSVAVGTSGSTDEQFF. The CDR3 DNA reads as TGCAGCGTTGCGGTTGGGACTAGCGGGAGCACGGATGAGCAGTTCTTC.

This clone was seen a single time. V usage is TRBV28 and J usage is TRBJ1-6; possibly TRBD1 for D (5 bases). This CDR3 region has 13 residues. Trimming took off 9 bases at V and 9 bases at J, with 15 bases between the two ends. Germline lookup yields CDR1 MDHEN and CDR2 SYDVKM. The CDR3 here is CASEGVLGSPLHF. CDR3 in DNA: TGTGCCAGTGAAGGGGTCTTAGGTTCACCCCTCCACTTT.